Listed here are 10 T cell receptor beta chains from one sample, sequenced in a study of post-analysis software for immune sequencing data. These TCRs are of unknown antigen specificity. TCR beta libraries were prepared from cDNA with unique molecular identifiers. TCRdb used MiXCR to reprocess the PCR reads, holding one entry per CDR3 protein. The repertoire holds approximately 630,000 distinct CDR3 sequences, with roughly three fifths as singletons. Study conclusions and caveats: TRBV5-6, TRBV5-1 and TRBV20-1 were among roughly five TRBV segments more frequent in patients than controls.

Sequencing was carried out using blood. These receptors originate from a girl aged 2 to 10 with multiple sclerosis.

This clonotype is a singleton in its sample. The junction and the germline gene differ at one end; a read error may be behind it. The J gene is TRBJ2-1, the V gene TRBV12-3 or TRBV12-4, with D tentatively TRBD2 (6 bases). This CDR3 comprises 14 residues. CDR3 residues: CVSGAGRFYNEQFF. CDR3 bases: TGTGTCAGCGGTGCCGGGAGATTCTACAATGAGCAGTTCTTC.

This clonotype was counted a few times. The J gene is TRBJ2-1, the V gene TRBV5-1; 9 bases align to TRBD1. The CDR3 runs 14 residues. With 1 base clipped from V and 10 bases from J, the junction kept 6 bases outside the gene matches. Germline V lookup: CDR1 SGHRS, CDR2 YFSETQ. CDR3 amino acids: CASSLSDRGYEQFF. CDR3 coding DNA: TGCGCCAGCAGCTTGTCGGACAGGGGATACGAGCAGTTCTTC.

CDR3 sequence reads: CSVEFRVQDTQYF. DNA for the CDR3: TGCAGCGTTGAATTCAGGGTACAAGATACGCAGTATTTT. This rearrangement joins TRBV29-1 to TRBJ2-3; D may be TRBD1 (5 bases). This CDR3 region has 13 residues. Germline values: CDR1 SQVTM, CDR2 ANQGSEA. The V end was cut by 2 bases, the J end by 5 bases, with 11 bases between.

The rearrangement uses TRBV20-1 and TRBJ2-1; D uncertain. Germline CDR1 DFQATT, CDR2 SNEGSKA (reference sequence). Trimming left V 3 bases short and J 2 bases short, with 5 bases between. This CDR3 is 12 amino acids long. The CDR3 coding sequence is TGCAGTGCTAGCCGGACCTACAATGAGCAGTTCTTC. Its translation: CSASRTYNEQFF.

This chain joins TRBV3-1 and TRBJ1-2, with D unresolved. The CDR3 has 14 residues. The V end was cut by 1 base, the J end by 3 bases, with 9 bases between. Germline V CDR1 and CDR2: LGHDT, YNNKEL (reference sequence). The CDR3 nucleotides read TGTGCCAGCAGCCAAGGGAGCGGCGACTATGGCTACACCTTC. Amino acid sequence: CASSQGSGDYGYTF.

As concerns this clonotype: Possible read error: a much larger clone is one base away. This CDR3 reads CVSSPSRDSYEQYF. CDR3 nucleotides: TGTGTCAGCTCCCCAAGTAGGGACTCCTACGAGCAGTACTTC. This chain joins TRBV18 and TRBJ2-7; D is unclear. Germline CDR1 reads KGHSH; CDR2 reads LQKENI. The CDR3 is made up of 14 amino acids. Full variable domain (outside the CDR3, taken from reference TRBV18 and TRBJ2-7): NAGVMQNPRHLVRRRGQEARLRCSPMKGHSHVYWYRQLPEEGLKFMVYLQKENIIDESGMPKERFSAEFPKEGPSILRIQQVVRGDSAAYFCVSSPSRDSYEQYFGPGTRLTVT.

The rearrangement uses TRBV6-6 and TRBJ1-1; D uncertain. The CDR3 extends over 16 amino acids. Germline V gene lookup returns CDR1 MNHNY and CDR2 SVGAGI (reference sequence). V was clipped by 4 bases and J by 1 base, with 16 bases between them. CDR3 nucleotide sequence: TGTGCCAGCAGTTCACTCGTTGTGGAGGGGAACACTGAAGCTTTCTTT. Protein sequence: CASSSLVVEGNTEAFF.

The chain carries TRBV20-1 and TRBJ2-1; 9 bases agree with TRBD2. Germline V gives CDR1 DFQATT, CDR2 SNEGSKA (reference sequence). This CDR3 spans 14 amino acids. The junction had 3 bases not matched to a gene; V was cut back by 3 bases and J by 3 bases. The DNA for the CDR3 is TGCAGTGCTAGCCCTAGCGGGGACTACAATGAGCAGTTCTTC. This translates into CSASPSGDYNEQFF.

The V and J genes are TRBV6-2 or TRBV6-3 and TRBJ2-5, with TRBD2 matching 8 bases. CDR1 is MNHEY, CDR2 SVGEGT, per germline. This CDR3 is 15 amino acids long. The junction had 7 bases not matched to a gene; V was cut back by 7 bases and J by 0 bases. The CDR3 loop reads CASTLAGKNQETQYF. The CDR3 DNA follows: TGTGCCAGCACCTTAGCGGGGAAGAACCAAGAGACCCAGTACTTC.

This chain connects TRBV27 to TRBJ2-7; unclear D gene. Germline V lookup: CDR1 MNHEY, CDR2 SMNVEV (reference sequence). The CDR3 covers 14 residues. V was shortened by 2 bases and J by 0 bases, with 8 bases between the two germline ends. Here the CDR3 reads CASSLIGNSYEQYF. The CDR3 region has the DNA TGTGCCAGCAGTTTAATAGGGAACTCCTACGAGCAGTACTTC.